One and the same sample provided the 26 T cell receptor beta chains below, sequenced in a study of molecular identifiers for immune sequencing clone quantification. MiXCR was run by TCRdb on the PCR reads, yielding one entry per CDR3 protein. The data show approximately 590,000 distinct CDR3 sequences, 25% seen once. The sequencing sample was made of naive CD8+ T cells from blood, with Jurkat cell RNA spiked in. This sample's subset: FACS-sorted CD8+CD4-CCR7+CD45RA+ naive T cells. All receptors come from a human donor in good health. Some libraries in this study had Jurkat cell RNA spiked in.

J is TRBJ1-1 and V is TRBV11-2; 8 positions match TRBD1. This CDR3 region has 15 residues. Germline V gene data show CDR1 as SGHAT and CDR2 as FQNNGV. V shed 5 bases and J 3 bases; nucleotides not matched to a gene: 8. DNA of the CDR3: TGTGCCAGCAGCCCCGGACAGGGAAGGCACACTGAAGCTTTCTTT. Amino acids: CASSPGQGRHTEAFF.

In its sample, this clonotype was seen many times. The V and J genes are TRBV7-2 and TRBJ2-5, with D unclear. Trimming cost V 4 bases and J 3 bases, with 6 bases left between them. Germline values: CDR1 SGHTA, CDR2 FQGNSA. The CDR3 is 12 residues long. CDR3 nucleotides: TGTGCCAGCAGCTCAGACGAAGAGACCCAGTACTTC. Protein sequence: CASSSDEETQYF.

This clonotype was counted ten times or more. One end of the junction varies from germline; a read error may be responsible. V gene TRBV5-6 combines with J gene TRBJ2-7, with TRBD2 matching 13 bases. CDR1 is SGHDT, CDR2 YYEEEE, per germline. CDR3 length: 14 amino acids. The CDR3 nucleotides read TGTGCCAGCAGCCTAGGACTAGCGGGAGATCCCCCAGGGTTC. It translates to CASSLGLAGDPPGF.

This clonotype was counted a few times. V is TRBV4-2 and J is TRBJ2-7; no clear D. Germline lookup yields CDR1 LGHNA and CDR2 YNFKEQ. The CDR3 runs to 13 residues. V was pared by 8 bases and J by 0 bases, with 11 bases between. The chain's CDR3 is CASREAGSYEQYF. The CDR3 nucleotides are TGTGCCAGCCGCGAAGCCGGCTCCTACGAGCAGTACTTC.

This clonotype was seen many times. The chain links TRBV7-2 to TRBJ2-1; weak D call: TRBD1 (6 bases). The CDR3 is made up of 13 amino acids. V dropped 4 bases and J dropped 6 bases, with 10 bases sitting between them. Germline CDR1 and CDR2: SGHTA and FQGNSA. The DNA for the CDR3 is TGTGCCAGCAGCTCGGACAGAACCAATGAGCAGTTCTTC. Translating it yields CASSSDRTNEQFF.

This clonotype was picked up a small number of times. The rearrangement joins TRBV12-3 or TRBV12-4 to TRBJ2-2; tentatively, D is TRBD1 (6 bases). The V and J ends lost 3 bases and 0 bases respectively, with 14 bases between them. This CDR3 is 17 amino acids long. The CDR3, as DNA: TGTGCCAGCAGTTTTCGCTATTACAGGGCGAACACCGGGGAGCTGTTTTTT. The encoded protein is CASSFRYYRANTGELFF.

This clonotype has more than one count but fewer than ten. This chain uses TRBV6-2 or TRBV6-3 with TRBJ1-6; D possibly corresponds to TRBD1 (6 bases). The V gene's germline CDR1 is MNHEY and CDR2 SVGEGT. The CDR3 runs to 13 residues. The V end lost 2 bases, the J end lost 13 bases, and 12 bases lay between the germline ends. The CDR3: CASSYLGTPPLHF. The CDR3 nucleotides are TGTGCCAGCAGTTACCTGGGGACACCGCCCCTCCACTTT.

For this clonotype: The junction shows a germline mismatch at one end, possibly a read error. The chain is built from TRBV5-3 and TRBJ1-1; TRBD1 agrees at 9 bases. TRBV5-3 falls under the ORF class, with uncertain function. The CDR3 loop spans 14 amino acids. The CDR3 loop reads CPSSFGGGQGEAFF. The CDR3 region has the DNA TGTCCCAGCAGTTTTGGGGGGGGACAGGGTGAAGCTTTCTTT.

This rearrangement joins TRBV6-2 or TRBV6-3 to TRBJ2-3, with unresolved D. The V and J ends lost 2 bases and 6 bases respectively, with 27 bases between them. Germline CDR1 is MNHEY and CDR2 is SVGEGT. The CDR3 extends over 19 amino acids. The CDR3 sequence is CASSYPAGGTTDPLDTQYF. As DNA, the CDR3 is TGTGCCAGCAGTTACCCAGCCGGCGGAACGACCGACCCCCTGGATACGCAGTATTTT.

The chain recombines TRBV3-1 with TRBJ1-1; no clear D. This CDR3 is 14 amino acids long. Germline-derived CDR1 and CDR2 are LGHDT and YNNKEL (reference sequence). Trimming removed 1 base at V and 1 base at J, with 7 bases between. The CDR3 here is CASSQVGKNTEAFF. The CDR3 coding sequence is TGTGCCAGCAGCCAAGTGGGAAAGAACACTGAAGCTTTCTTT.

Regarding this clonotype: Just one base apart from a much larger clone, this may be a read error. V is TRBV9 and J is TRBJ1-6, with TRBD1 matching over 9 bases. Germline V lookup: CDR1 SGDLS, CDR2 YYNGEE. With V trimmed by 3 bases and J by 14 bases, 6 bases remained unmatched. This CDR3 region has 13 residues. For the CDR3, the DNA is TGTGCCAGCAGCGGGGACAGGGATCTCACCCTCCACTTT. Protein: CASSGDRDLTLHF.

This clonotype was seen repeatedly, ten times or more. The chain recombines TRBV4-1 with TRBJ2-1; a possible D gene is TRBD1 (5 bases). Germline values: CDR1 MGHRA, CDR2 YSYEKL. Trimming pared 0 bases from V and 10 bases from J, leaving 16 bases between. The CDR3 covers 15 residues. This chain's CDR3 is CASSQDPPPGYEQFF. The CDR3 DNA follows: TGCGCCAGCAGCCAAGATCCCCCCCCAGGGTACGAGCAGTTCTTC.

This clonotype was observed a few times. The rearrangement links TRBV6-2 or TRBV6-3 to TRBJ2-7; D perhaps matches TRBD1 (6 bases). The CDR3 length is 15 residues. The ends were cut back, 2 bases at V and 1 base at J, with 12 bases in the middle. From germline, CDR1 is MNHEY and CDR2 SVGEGT. The CDR3 DNA sequence: TGTGCCAGCAGTTACCCTATAACAGGGTCCTACGAGCAGTACTTC. This encodes CASSYPITGSYEQYF.

This clonotype has just a few counts. This CDR3 reads CASSYFSYEQFF. For the CDR3, the DNA is TGTGCCAGCAGTTACTTTTCCTATGAGCAGTTCTTC. V usage is TRBV6-5 and J usage is TRBJ2-1; D gene unclear. The CDR3 spans 12 residues. Germline V gene lookup returns CDR1 MNHEY and CDR2 SVGAGI. V lost 1 base, J lost 8 bases, and 6 bases lay in between.

Regarding this clonotype: Mismatch with germline at one junction end may stem from a read error. The gene calls are TRBV25-1 and TRBJ2-2, with 7 bases lining up with TRBD2. The CDR3 contains 15 residues. Germline V gives CDR1 MGHDK, CDR2 SYGVNS. CDR3 protein: CASGESREVDGELFF. The CDR3 DNA reads as TGTGCCAGCGGTGAAAGCCGGGAGGTCGACGGGGAGCTGTTTTTT.

On this clonotype itself: This may be a read error: a much more frequent sequence differs by one nucleotide. The chain is built from TRBV13 and TRBJ2-3, with D possibly being TRBD2 (6 bases). This CDR3 comprises 17 residues. The V and J ends lost 4 bases and 3 bases respectively, with 20 bases between them. Per germline, CDR1 PRHDT and CDR2 FYEKMQ (reference sequence). Here the CDR3 reads CASSSPAGRPATDTQYF. CDR3 nucleotide sequence: TGTGCCAGCAGCTCTCCGGCGGGAAGGCCTGCGACAGATACGCAGTATTTT.

This clonotype was seen repeatedly, ten times or more. The J gene is TRBJ2-7, the V gene TRBV11-2; TRBD2 is a possible D gene (6 bases). V was shortened by 0 bases and J by 0 bases, with 9 bases between the two germline ends. There are 15 residues in the CDR3. Germline loops: CDR1 SGHAT, CDR2 FQNNGV. This CDR3 is CASSLEGLPSYEQYF. The CDR3, as DNA: TGTGCCAGCAGCTTAGAAGGACTACCCTCCTACGAGCAGTACTTC. Using reference TRBV11-2 and TRBJ2-7 for the parts outside the CDR3, the full variable domain is EAGVAQSPRYKIIEKRQSVAFWCNPISGHATLYWYQQILGQGPKLLIQFQNNGVVDDSQLPKDRFSAERLKGVDSTLKIQPAKLEDSAVYLCASSLEGLPSYEQYFGPGTRLTVT.

The V gene is TRBV13, the J gene TRBJ1-6; D is possibly TRBD1 (6 bases). Germline lookup yields CDR1 PRHDT and CDR2 FYEKMQ (reference sequence). V was cut by 4 bases and J by 7 bases, with 14 bases left in between. The CDR3 spans 15 residues. DNA for the CDR3: TGTGCCAGCAGCTCGGGACATAATATCAATTCACCCCTCCACTTT. Encoded protein: CASSSGHNINSPLHF.

In its sample, this clonotype was seen many times. In DNA form, the CDR3 reads TGTGCCAGCAGTTTAGGGCATTATAGCAATCAGCCCCAGCATTTT. This sequence encodes CASSLGHYSNQPQHF. The chain carries TRBV28 and TRBJ1-5, with D uncertain. CDR3 size: 15 residues. V was trimmed by 2 bases and J by 0 bases, leaving 8 bases between them. Germline V lookup: CDR1 MDHEN, CDR2 SYDVKM.

This clonotype was observed at least ten times. The genes are TRBV27 and TRBJ1-1; the D is unclear. The CDR3 is 13 residues long. Trimming removed 3 bases at V and 3 bases at J, with 8 bases between. Germline CDR1 is MNHEY and CDR2 is SMNVEV (reference sequence). In DNA form, the CDR3 reads TGTGCCAGCAGTTTGAAAGAATACACTGAAGCTTTCTTT. Protein: CASSLKEYTEAFF.

A remark on this clonotype: This may be a read error: a much more frequent sequence differs by one nucleotide. The chain combines TRBV12-3 or TRBV12-4 with TRBJ2-1; D possibly corresponds to TRBD1 (6 bases). The CDR3 contains 13 residues. V lost 1 base to trimming and J lost 10 bases, with 11 bases between them. CDR3 amino acids: CASSLGGQGEQFF. CDR3 in DNA: TGTGCCAGCAGTTTAGGTGGGCAGGGGGAGCAGTTCTTC.

Ten or more counts support this clonotype. The CDR3, as DNA: TGTGCCAGCAGCCCAACCCGACTAGCGAACTCCTACGAGCAGTACTTC. Residues: CASSPTRLANSYEQYF. The chain couples TRBV7-2 to TRBJ2-7; 8 bases are a match to TRBD2. This CDR3 contains 16 residues. CDR1 and CDR2 from the germline V gene are SGHTA and FQGNSA. The trim removed 5 bases at V and 0 bases at J, leaving 9 bases unmatched.

The chain links TRBV9 to TRBJ2-2; D possibly corresponds to TRBD2 (5 bases). This CDR3 has 18 residues. V was clipped by 4 bases and J by 6 bases, with 25 bases between them. The germline V gene has CDR1 SGDLS and CDR2 YYNGEE. CDR3 residues: CASSPRPFKRYLAGELFF. In nucleotides, the CDR3 is TGTGCCAGCAGCCCCAGGCCCTTTAAGCGGTACCTCGCCGGGGAGCTGTTTTTT.

The V gene is TRBV20-1, the J gene TRBJ2-7; 7 bases match TRBD2. Germline CDR1 DFQATT, CDR2 SNEGSKA (reference sequence). This CDR3 has 17 residues. V gave up 5 bases and J gave up 2 bases; unmatched junction bases: 18. CDR3 residues: CSAARGGSSLITYEQYF. In DNA form, the CDR3 reads TGCAGTGCTGCAAGGGGAGGGAGTTCTCTTATAACCTACGAGCAGTACTTC.

This clonotype was observed a few times. A much larger clone lies one base from this, so it may be a read error. The chain combines TRBV28 with TRBJ2-3; 11 positions match TRBD2. The V gene's germline CDR1 is MDHEN and CDR2 SYDVKM. The CDR3 spans 16 residues. The CDR3 region is CASRTPGLAVTDTRYF. The CDR3 nucleotides read TGTGCCAGCAGGACCCCGGGACTAGCGGTCACAGATACGCGGTATTTT.

This clonotype occurred many times. The chain employs TRBV6-5 and TRBJ2-1; tentatively, D is TRBD1 or TRBD2 (7 bases each). The CDR3 consists of 13 residues. Trimming removed 2 bases from V and 9 bases from J, with 11 bases in between. From germline, CDR1 is MNHEY and CDR2 SVGAGI. This CDR3 reads CASSYTGEGEQFF. The CDR3 DNA sequence: TGTGCCAGCAGTTACACAGGGGAGGGTGAGCAGTTCTTC.